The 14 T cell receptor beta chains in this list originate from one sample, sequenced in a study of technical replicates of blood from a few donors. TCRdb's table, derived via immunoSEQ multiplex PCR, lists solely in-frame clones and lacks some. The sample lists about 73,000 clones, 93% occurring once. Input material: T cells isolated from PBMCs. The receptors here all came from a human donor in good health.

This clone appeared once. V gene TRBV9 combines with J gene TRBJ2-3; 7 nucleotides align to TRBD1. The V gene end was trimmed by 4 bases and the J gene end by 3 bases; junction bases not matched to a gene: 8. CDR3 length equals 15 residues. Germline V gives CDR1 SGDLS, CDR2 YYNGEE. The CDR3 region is CASSPFFRGTDTQYF. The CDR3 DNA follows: TGTGCCAGCAGCCCATTCTTCAGGGGGACAGATACGCAGTATTTT.

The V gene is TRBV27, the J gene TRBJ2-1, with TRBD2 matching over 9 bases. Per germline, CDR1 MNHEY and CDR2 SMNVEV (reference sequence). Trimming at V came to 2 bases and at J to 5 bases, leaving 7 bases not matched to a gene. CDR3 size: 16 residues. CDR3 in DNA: TGTGCCAGCAGTTTAGTTTCCGCGGGAGGGCACAATGAGCAGTTCTTC. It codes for CASSLVSAGGHNEQFF.

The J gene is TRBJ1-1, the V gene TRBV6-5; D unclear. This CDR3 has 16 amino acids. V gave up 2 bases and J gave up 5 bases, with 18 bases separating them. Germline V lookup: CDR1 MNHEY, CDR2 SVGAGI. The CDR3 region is CASSYDGRTGRTEAFF. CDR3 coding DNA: TGTGCCAGCAGTTACGATGGGAGGACCGGGAGGACTGAAGCTTTCTTT.

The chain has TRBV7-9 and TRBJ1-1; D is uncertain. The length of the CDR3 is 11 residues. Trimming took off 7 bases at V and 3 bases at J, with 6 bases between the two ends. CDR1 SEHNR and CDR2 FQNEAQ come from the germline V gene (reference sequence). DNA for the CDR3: TGTGCCAGCACCACATACACTGAAGCTTTCTTT. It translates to CASTTYTEAFF.

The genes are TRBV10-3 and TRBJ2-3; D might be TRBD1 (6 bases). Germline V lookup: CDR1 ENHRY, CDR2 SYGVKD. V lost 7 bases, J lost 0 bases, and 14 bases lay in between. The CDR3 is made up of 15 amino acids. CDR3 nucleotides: TGTGCCATCAAGGGGGAGAAACCTAGCACAGATACGCAGTATTTT. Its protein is CAIKGEKPSTDTQYF.

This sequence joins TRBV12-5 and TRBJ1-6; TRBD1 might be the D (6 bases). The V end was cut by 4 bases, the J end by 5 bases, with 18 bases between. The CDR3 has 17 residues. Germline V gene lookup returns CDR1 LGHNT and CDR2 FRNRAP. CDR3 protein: CASGSVIEQGDNSPLHF. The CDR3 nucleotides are TGTGCTAGTGGTTCGGTTATAGAACAGGGCGATAATTCACCCCTCCACTTT.

The CDR3 protein is CSVEKGSGNTIYF. The CDR3 DNA reads as TGCAGCGTTGAGAAGGGGTCTGGAAACACCATATATTTT. The chain carries TRBV29-1 and TRBJ1-3; tentatively, D is TRBD1 (5 bases). The CDR3 spans 13 residues. Trimming took 3 bases from V and 1 from J, leaving 7 bases between them. Looked up from germline, CDR1 is SQVTM and CDR2 is ANQGSEA.

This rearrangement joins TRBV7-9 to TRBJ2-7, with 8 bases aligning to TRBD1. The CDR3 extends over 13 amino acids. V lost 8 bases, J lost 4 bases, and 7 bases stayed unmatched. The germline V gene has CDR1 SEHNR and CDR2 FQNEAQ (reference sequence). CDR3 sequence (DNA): TGTGCCAGCGGCCCCTGGACAGGGTACGAGCAGTACTTC. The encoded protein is CASGPWTGYEQYF.

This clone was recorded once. The CDR3 sequence is CASSGTGVGETQYF. CDR3 bases: TGTGCCAGCAGTGGGACAGGGGTCGGGGAGACCCAGTACTTC. The V and J genes are TRBV6-1 and TRBJ2-5; 9 nucleotides agree with TRBD1. J lost 5 bases, V lost 4 bases, and 5 bases had no gene match. The CDR3 has 14 amino acids. Germline CDR1 is MNHNS and CDR2 is SASEGT.

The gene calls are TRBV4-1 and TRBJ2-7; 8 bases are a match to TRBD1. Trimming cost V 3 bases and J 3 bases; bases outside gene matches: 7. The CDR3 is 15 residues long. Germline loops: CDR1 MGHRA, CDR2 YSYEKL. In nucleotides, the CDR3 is TGCGCCAGCAGCCACTCCCTAGGACAGGGCTACGAGCAGTACTTC. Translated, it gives CASSHSLGQGYEQYF.

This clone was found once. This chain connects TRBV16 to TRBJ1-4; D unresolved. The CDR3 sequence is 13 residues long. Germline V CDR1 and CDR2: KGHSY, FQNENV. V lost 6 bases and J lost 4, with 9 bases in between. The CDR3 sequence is CASRSGFNEKLFF. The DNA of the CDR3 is TGTGCCAGCAGATCAGGATTTAATGAAAAACTGTTTTTT.

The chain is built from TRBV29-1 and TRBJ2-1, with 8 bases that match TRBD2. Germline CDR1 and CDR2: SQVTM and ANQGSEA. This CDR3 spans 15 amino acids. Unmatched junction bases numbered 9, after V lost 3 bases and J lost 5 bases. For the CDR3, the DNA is TGCAGCGTTGAGATCCCGGGAGGGCCACACAATGAGCAGTTCTTC. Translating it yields CSVEIPGGPHNEQFF.

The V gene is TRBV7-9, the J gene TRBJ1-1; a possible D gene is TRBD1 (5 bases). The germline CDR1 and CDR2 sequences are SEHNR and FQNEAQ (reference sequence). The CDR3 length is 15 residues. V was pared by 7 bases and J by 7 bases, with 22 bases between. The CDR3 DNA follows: TGTGCCAGCACCAGACAGCCCGCCCCAGCGATTGAAGCTTTCTTT. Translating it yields CASTRQPAPAIEAFF.

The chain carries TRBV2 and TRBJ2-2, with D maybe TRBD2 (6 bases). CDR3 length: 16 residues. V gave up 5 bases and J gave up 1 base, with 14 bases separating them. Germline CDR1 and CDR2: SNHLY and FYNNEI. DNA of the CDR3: TGTGCCAGCAGTACGGTAGCGGAACAGAACACCGGGGAGCTGTTTTTT. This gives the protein CASSTVAEQNTGELFF.